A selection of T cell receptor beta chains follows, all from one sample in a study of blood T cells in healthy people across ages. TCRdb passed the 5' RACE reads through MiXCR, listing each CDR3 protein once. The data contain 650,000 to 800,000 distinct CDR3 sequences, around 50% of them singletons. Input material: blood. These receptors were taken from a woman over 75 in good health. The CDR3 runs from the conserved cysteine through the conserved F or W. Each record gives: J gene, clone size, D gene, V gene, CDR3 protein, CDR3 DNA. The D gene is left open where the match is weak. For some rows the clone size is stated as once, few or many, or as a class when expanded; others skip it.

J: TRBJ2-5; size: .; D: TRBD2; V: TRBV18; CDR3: CASSPSEAGVQETQYF; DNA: TGTGCCAGCTCACCGTCAGAAGCGGGGGTACAAGAGACCCAGTACTTC
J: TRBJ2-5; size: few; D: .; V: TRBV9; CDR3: CASAVRAWETQYF; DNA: TGTGCCAGCGCGGTTCGGGCATGGGAGACCCAGTACTTC
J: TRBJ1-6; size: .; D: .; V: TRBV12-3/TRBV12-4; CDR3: CASSLSGVGFLAPLHF; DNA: TGTGCCAGCAGTTTATCGGGGGTGGGCTTCCTCGCGCCCCTCCACTTT
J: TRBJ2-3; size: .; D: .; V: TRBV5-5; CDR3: CASSLAQRSTDTQYF; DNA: TGTGCCAGCAGCTTGGCGCAGAGAAGTACAGATACGCAGTATTTT
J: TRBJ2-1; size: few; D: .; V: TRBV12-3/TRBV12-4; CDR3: CASTVGRGFSYNEQFF; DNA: TGTGCCAGCACCGTAGGTAGGGGTTTTTCCTACAATGAGCAGTTCTTC
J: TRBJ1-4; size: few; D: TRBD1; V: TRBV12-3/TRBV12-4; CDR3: CASTLEGTGDEKLFF; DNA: TGTGCCAGCACCCTGGAGGGGACAGGAGATGAAAAACTGTTTTTT
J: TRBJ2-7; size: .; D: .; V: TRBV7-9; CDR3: CASSVRLSYEQYF; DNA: TGTGCCAGCAGCGTACGACTGAGCTACGAGCAGTACTTC
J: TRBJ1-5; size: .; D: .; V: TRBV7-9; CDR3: CASSLTDGQQPQHF; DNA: TGTGCCAGCAGCTTAACCGATGGACAACAGCCCCAGCATTTT
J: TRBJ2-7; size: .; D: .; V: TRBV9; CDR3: CASSVDVGGTWGPAYEQYF; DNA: TGTGCCAGCAGCGTAGATGTGGGGGGTACGTGGGGACCCGCCTACGAGCAGTACTTC
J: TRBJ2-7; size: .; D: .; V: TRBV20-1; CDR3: CSARREDYEQYF; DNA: TGCAGTGCTAGAAGGGAGGACTACGAGCAGTACTTC
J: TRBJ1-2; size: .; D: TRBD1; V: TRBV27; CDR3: CASSLGPTGKGYGYTF; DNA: TGTGCCAGCAGTTTGGGACCGACAGGGAAAGGCTATGGCTACACCTTC
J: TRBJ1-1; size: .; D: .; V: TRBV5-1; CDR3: CASSGEGRTEAFF; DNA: TGCGCCAGCAGCGGGGAGGGGAGGACTGAAGCTTTCTTT
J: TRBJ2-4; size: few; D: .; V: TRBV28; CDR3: CASSLLTGTPSIQYF; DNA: TGTGCCAGCAGTTTACTAACCGGGACTCCTAGCATTCAGTACTTC
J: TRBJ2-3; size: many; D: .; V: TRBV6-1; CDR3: CASSAVDTQYF; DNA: TGTGCCAGCAGTGCGGTGGATACGCAGTATTTT
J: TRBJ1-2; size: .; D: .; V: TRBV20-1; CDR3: CSAVSYGYTF; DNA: TGCAGTGCGGTTAGCTATGGCTACACCTTC
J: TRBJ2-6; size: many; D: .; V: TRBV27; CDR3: CASSPRSGANVLTF; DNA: TGTGCCAGCAGTCCGCGCTCTGGGGCCAACGTCCTGACTTTC
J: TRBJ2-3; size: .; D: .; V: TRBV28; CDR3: CAGSPQGKDTQYF; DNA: TGTGCCGGCAGTCCTCAGGGTAAAGATACGCAGTATTTT
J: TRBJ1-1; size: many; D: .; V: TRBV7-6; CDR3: CASSPIRGENTEAFF; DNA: TGTGCCAGCAGCCCAATTAGGGGGGAGAACACTGAAGCTTTCTTT
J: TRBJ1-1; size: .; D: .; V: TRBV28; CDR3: CASSLRTDWRNTEAFF; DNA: TGTGCCAGCAGTTTACGGACAGATTGGAGGAACACTGAAGCTTTCTTT
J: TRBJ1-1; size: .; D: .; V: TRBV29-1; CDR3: CSVEDPGTEAFF; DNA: TGCAGCGTTGAAGATCCAGGCACTGAAGCTTTCTTT
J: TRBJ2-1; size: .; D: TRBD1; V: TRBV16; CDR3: CASSQKGQGVDEQFF; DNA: TGTGCCAGCAGCCAAAAGGGACAGGGGGTCGATGAGCAGTTCTTC
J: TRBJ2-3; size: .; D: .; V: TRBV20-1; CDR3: CSASRDSHTDTQYF; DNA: TGCAGCGCAAGCCGGGACTCTCACACAGATACGCAGTATTTT
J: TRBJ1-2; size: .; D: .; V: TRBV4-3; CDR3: CASSQPGSRNYGYTF; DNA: TGCGCCAGCAGCCAACCAGGGAGTCGTAACTATGGCTACACCTTC
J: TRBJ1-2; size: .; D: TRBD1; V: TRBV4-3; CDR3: CASSLQTGQGKGGYTF; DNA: TGCGCCAGCAGCCTTCAGACAGGACAGGGAAAGGGTGGCTACACCTTC
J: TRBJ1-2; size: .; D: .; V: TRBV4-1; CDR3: CASSQEGGYTF; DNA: TGCGCCAGCAGCCAAGAGGGCGGCTACACCTTC
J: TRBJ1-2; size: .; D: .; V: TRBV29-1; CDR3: CSVEEFVGYTF; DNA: TGCAGCGTTGAAGAGTTTGTGGGCTACACCTTC
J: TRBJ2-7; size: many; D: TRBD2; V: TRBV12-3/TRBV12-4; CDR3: CASRATGTSGTYEQYF; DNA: TGTGCCAGCAGGGCCACCGGGACTAGCGGTACCTACGAGCAGTACTTC
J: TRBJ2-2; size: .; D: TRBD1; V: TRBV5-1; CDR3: CASSVTGGPTGELFF; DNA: TGCGCCAGCAGCGTCACAGGGGGGCCGACCGGGGAGCTGTTTTTT
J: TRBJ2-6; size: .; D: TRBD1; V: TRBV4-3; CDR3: CASRQGAGANVLTF; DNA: TGCGCCAGCAGACAGGGGGCTGGGGCCAACGTCCTGACTTTC
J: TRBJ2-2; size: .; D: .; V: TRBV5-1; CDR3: CVSNRAGLTGELFF; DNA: TGCGTCAGCAACCGGGCAGGGCTCACCGGGGAGCTGTTTTTT